This T cell receptor (beta chain) was sequenced for a study of cytomegalovirus exposure and HLA in healthy donors. General study findings and limits: Excluded: some indistinguishable V segments such as TRBV6-2 and TRBV6-3. Researchers reported in a later analysis that common viral pathogens appeared linked to several top clusters.

This CDR3 spans 18 amino acids. Trimming stripped 1 base from V and 0 bases from J, with 17 bases between. CDR1 LGHNA and CDR2 YSLEER come from the germline V gene. Of note for this clone: Antigen: not known.

The PCR contained 60 Vbeta and 13 Jbeta primers. Authors' analysis steps: Unique TCR beta chains numbered roughly 80 million in a later analysis, with about 9.9 million shared. Sequencing was performed with immunoSEQ multiplex PCR; in TCRdb, only in-frame clones are kept and a portion is missing. D and trimming were read from the DNA, whereas the V and J calls and clone size are those reported in that table. This repertoire shows 200,000 or so clones, approximately 82% found once; its top ten account for 2.1%. This chain uses TRBV4-3 with TRBJ2-3; weak D call: TRBD2 (6 bases). Sequencing was done on a sample of PBMCs. The receptor was derived from a woman aged 18 to 35 in good health and CMV-seropositive. As DNA, the CDR3 is TGCGCCAGCAGCCAAGGGGGCGGGGAGATCTATAGCACAGATACGCAGTATTTT. This codes for CASSQGGGEIYSTDTQYF.